A single sample is the source of the 20 T cell receptor beta chains below, sequenced in a study of type 1 and type 2 diabetes patients. The PCR template was genomic DNA. The TCR beta CDR3 region was amplified using 30 forward and 13 reverse primers. MiXCR, run by TCRdb on the multiplex PCR reads, gives a single entry per CDR3 protein. The profile shows 270,000 or so distinct CDR3 sequences, around 47% of them singletons. The material sequenced was peripheral blood mononuclear cells (PBMCs). The receptors here all came from a man aged 18 to 29 with type 2 diabetes.

This clonotype was observed a few times. The V and J genes are TRBV2 and TRBJ1-2, with D unresolved. CDR1 and CDR2 (germline): SNHLY, FYNNEI. The length of the CDR3 is 12 residues. The V end was cut by 8 bases, the J end by 5 bases, with 12 bases between. CDR3 in DNA: TGTGCCAGCGTCAACGGAATATATGGCTACACCTTC. It specifies CASVNGIYGYTF.

The chain employs TRBV7-6 and TRBJ1-1; D call uncertain. CDR1 SGHVS and CDR2 FNYEAQ come from the germline V gene. The CDR3 is 12 residues long. The CDR3 bases are TGTGCAGTCTTTCGGGAGGGCACTGAAGCTTTCTTT. Its protein product is CAVFREGTEAFF.

The chain links TRBV19 to TRBJ1-2; D not resolved. The CDR3 extends over 12 amino acids. The V end was cut by 4 bases, the J end by 3 bases, with 6 bases between. CDR1 is LNHDA, CDR2 SQIVND, per germline (reference sequence). In nucleotides, the CDR3 is TGTGCCAGTAGTACAGATGACTATGGCTACACCTTC. Its protein is CASSTDDYGYTF.

The table lists this clonotype with a few counts. The V and J genes are TRBV6-5 and TRBJ2-7; 8 bases are shared with TRBD1. The CDR3 spans 14 residues. Germline CDR1 and CDR2: MNHEY and SVGAGI. The junction had 11 bases not matched to a gene; V was cut back by 8 bases and J by 5 bases. CDR3 residues: CASSRGPGMNEQYF. The CDR3 nucleotides read TGTGCCAGCTCCAGGGGGCCTGGGATGAACGAGCAGTACTTC.

The chain couples TRBV28 to TRBJ1-5; 7 bases align to TRBD1. CDR1 is MDHEN and CDR2 is SYDVKM in the germline V gene. J lost 5 bases, V lost 5 bases, and 6 bases had no gene match. This CDR3 has 14 residues. CDR3 loop: CASSADRVHQPQHF. Here the CDR3 DNA reads TGTGCCAGCAGTGCCGACAGGGTGCATCAGCCCCAGCATTTT.

This clonotype was seen only a few times. The chain is built from TRBV6-5 and TRBJ1-4; a possible D gene is TRBD1 (5 bases). V lost 2 bases to trimming and J lost 7 bases, with 14 bases between them. Germline V gives CDR1 MNHEY, CDR2 SVGAGI. The CDR3 is 15 amino acids. Written as DNA, the CDR3 is TGTGCCAGCAGTTACGATCGGGGGTCCGGTGAAAAACTGTTTTTT. Its translation is CASSYDRGSGEKLFF.

The rearrangement joins TRBV29-1 to TRBJ2-7; perhaps D is TRBD1 or TRBD2 (5 bases each). The CDR3 has 15 amino acids. Per germline, CDR1 SQVTM and CDR2 ANQGSEA. V dropped 7 bases and J dropped 3 bases, with 22 bases sitting between them. DNA for the CDR3: TGCAGCGCCAACCGCCCCTCGGGGCAGGACTACGAGCAGTACTTC. Translating it yields CSANRPSGQDYEQYF.

The CDR3 DNA is TGTGCCAGCGGGGCCATTAACGGAGATACGCAGTATTTT. As protein: CASGAINGDTQYF. The chain links TRBV7-3 to TRBJ2-3, with D possibly TRBD1 on 5 matching bases. The CDR3 runs to 13 residues. V lost 8 bases to trimming and J lost 5 bases, with 14 bases between them. Germline-derived CDR1 and CDR2 are SGHTA and FQGTGA. Full variable domain (outside the CDR3, taken from reference TRBV7-3 and TRBJ2-3): GAGVSQTPSNKVTEKGKYVELRCDPISGHTALYWYRQSLGQGPEFLIYFQGTGAADDSGLPNDRFFAVRPEGSVSTLKIQRTERGDSAVYLCASGAINGDTQYFGPGTRLTVL.

The genes are TRBV2 and TRBJ2-3; 8 bases match TRBD2. With V trimmed by 5 bases and J by 0 bases, 7 bases remained unmatched. The CDR3 contains 16 residues. Germline CDR1 is SNHLY and CDR2 is FYNNEI. CDR3 sequence: CASSYVSGGSTDTQYF. The CDR3 DNA sequence: TGTGCCAGCAGTTACGTCAGCGGGGGTAGCACAGATACGCAGTATTTT. Filled out from reference TRBV2 and TRBJ2-3, the complete variable domain reads EPEVTQTPSHQVTQMGQEVILRCVPISNHLYFYWYRQILGQKVEFLVSFYNNEISEKSEIFDDQFSVERPDGSNFTLKIRSTKLEDSAMYFCASSYVSGGSTDTQYFGPGTRLTVL.

The chain employs TRBV7-9 and TRBJ2-7; 10 bases fit TRBD2. The J segment lost 6 bases and the V segment lost 6 bases, leaving 5 bases of the junction unmatched. The CDR3 totals 13 residues. The germline gives CDR1 SEHNR, CDR2 FQNEAQ (reference sequence). CDR3 DNA: TGTGCCAGCAGGGCTAGCGGGAGAGGCGAGCAGTACTTC. This sequence encodes CASRASGRGEQYF.

V gene TRBV9 combines with J gene TRBJ2-5; the D is unclear. V dropped 4 bases and J dropped 1 base, with 11 bases sitting between them. CDR1 is SGDLS, CDR2 YYNGEE, per germline. CDR3 length: 14 residues. As DNA, the CDR3 is TGTGCCAGCAGCCCCCGGGCGACCCAAGAGACCCAGTACTTC. Encoded protein: CASSPRATQETQYF.

The chain couples TRBV28 to TRBJ2-7, with a tentative D call TRBD1 (5 bases). This CDR3 region has 14 residues. The germline V gene encodes CDR1 MDHEN and CDR2 SYDVKM. V was clipped by 2 bases and J by 0 bases, with 8 bases between them. The CDR3 is CASSLVQGSYEQYF. The CDR3 DNA reads TGTGCCAGCAGTTTAGTGCAGGGCTCCTACGAGCAGTACTTC.

The chain recombines TRBV7-2 with TRBJ2-2; 10 nucleotides line up with TRBD2. The V gene end was trimmed by 6 bases and the J gene end by 3 bases; junction bases not matched to a gene: 7. The CDR3 extends over 16 amino acids. Germline CDR1 is SGHTA and CDR2 is FQGNSA. The CDR3 loop reads CASRSEAGGHTGELFF. CDR3 nucleotides: TGTGCCAGCAGGTCCGAAGCGGGAGGGCACACCGGGGAGCTGTTTTTT.

The chain combines TRBV19 with TRBJ2-3; TRBD1 agrees at 8 bases. The CDR3 runs to 16 residues. V gave up 6 bases and J gave up 5 bases; unmatched junction bases: 13. From germline, CDR1 is LNHDA and CDR2 SQIVND (reference sequence). The CDR3 here is CASSESDRVWGDTQYF. The DNA for the CDR3 is TGTGCCAGTAGCGAATCGGACAGGGTTTGGGGAGATACGCAGTATTTT.

Only a few counts were recorded for this clonotype. The chain employs TRBV20-1 and TRBJ1-1; D might be TRBD1 (6 bases). CDR1 and CDR2 from the germline V gene are DFQATT and SNEGSKA (reference sequence). The CDR3 contains 13 residues. V was cut by 3 bases and J by 3 bases, with 11 bases left in between. In DNA, the CDR3 is TGCAGTGCTAGTAAGGGGGGCGACACTGAAGCTTTCTTT. Protein: CSASKGGDTEAFF.

The chain couples TRBV28 to TRBJ1-6, with 8 bases aligning to TRBD1. V was clipped by 2 bases and J by 7 bases; unmatched bases: 4. The CDR3 runs 15 residues. Per the germline V gene, CDR1 is MDHEN and CDR2 is SYDVKM. The CDR3 loop reads CASSLQGQANSPLHF. CDR3 sequence (DNA): TGTGCCAGCAGTTTACAGGGACAGGCCAATTCACCCCTCCACTTT.

This rearrangement joins TRBV5-1 to TRBJ2-5, with D perhaps given as TRBD1 or TRBD2 (5 bases each). CDR1 is SGHRS and CDR2 is YFSETQ in the germline V gene. This CDR3 spans 14 amino acids. Trimming cost V 3 bases and J 4 bases, with 13 bases left between them. The CDR3 reads CASSSRGDGETQYF. CDR3 DNA sequence: TGCGCCAGCAGCTCTAGGGGAGATGGAGAGACCCAGTACTTC.

This rearrangement joins TRBV2 to TRBJ1-5; D is perhaps TRBD1 (5 bases). The germline gives CDR1 SNHLY, CDR2 FYNNEI. The V and J ends lost 6 bases and 5 bases respectively, with 8 bases between them. CDR3 length: 12 amino acids. CDR3: CASRTAHQPQHF. Written as DNA, the CDR3 is TGTGCCAGCAGGACAGCCCATCAGCCCCAGCATTTT.

The CDR3 DNA reads as TGTGCCAGCAGTTTAGCAGGGGACAGGGGTGACACCATATATTTT. Translating it yields CASSLAGDRGDTIYF. The gene calls are TRBV6-5 and TRBJ1-3; 10 bases are a match to TRBD1. Germline assignment: CDR1 MNHEY and CDR2 SVGAGI. The CDR3 runs to 15 residues. After removal of 4 bases from V and 8 bases from J, the junction contained 8 bases not matched to a gene.

This chain connects TRBV7-3 to TRBJ2-5; 11 bases match TRBD2. The DNA end is a closer match to TRBJ2-1, so the J assignment may be wrong. The germline V gene has CDR1 SGHTA and CDR2 FQGTGA. This CDR3 has 15 amino acids. CDR3 sequence reads: CASSVSGRADNEQFF. The CDR3 region has the DNA TGTGCCAGCAGCGTTAGCGGGAGGGCCGACAATGAGCAGTTCTTC.